The entry below describes one T cell receptor beta chain. Its specificity is not known. The CDR3 is 15 residues long. Germline V gene lookup returns CDR1 KGHDR and CDR2 SFDVKD. The record originates from a study of monozygotic twins with inflammatory bowel disease. Whole blood served as the source of total RNA, and no T cell sorting took place. Study-wide points: IBD patients had lower TCRbeta diversity (inverse Simpson) than healthy co-twins. IBD patients share fewer clonotypes with other people than healthy twins do, especially with disease activity.

TCRdb re-called the 5' RACE reads and catalogs CDR3 proteins one per entry, DNA excluded. In total, the table holds approximately 400,000 distinct CDR3 sequences. Sequenced material: blood. This TCR was recovered from a human donor with ulcerative colitis or Crohn's disease, or a healthy co-twin of an affected twin (not recorded which). The V gene is TRBV24-1, the J gene TRBJ2-3. The CDR3 sequence is CATSEAGTGTDTQYF.